The present TCR beta chain was sequenced within a study of T cells in Graves' hyperthyroidism and ophthalmopathy. Study background: Initial diagnosis, before any treatment, was when peripheral blood was collected.

What was amplified from RNA transcripts were TCR beta CDR3 regions. The primer set for the first-round RT-PCR of the TCR CDR3 was HTBI. Each CDR3 protein is one row after TCRdb ran MiXCR on the multiplex PCR reads. The profile shows more than 450,000 distinct CDR3 sequences, around 15% of them singletons. This clonotype was detected many times. The CDR3 loop spans 15 amino acids. Germline values: CDR1 ENHRY, CDR2 SYGVKD. V was clipped by 10 bases and J by 0 bases; unmatched bases: 11. V gene TRBV10-3 combines with J gene TRBJ1-1; 7 nucleotides match TRBD1. Sequenced input: blood. The receptor's source is a woman in her forties with Graves' hyperthyroidism. The CDR3 loop reads CATTRTGGMNTEAFF. The CDR3, as DNA: TGTGCCACCACTCGGACAGGCGGGATGAACACTGAAGCTTTCTTT.